This is a list of T cell receptor beta chains from one sample in a study of T cell repertoires in cytomegalovirus infection. Which antigens these TCRs recognize remains unknown. TCRdb re-called the reads with MiXCR, one entry per CDR3 protein. The sample has around 430,000 distinct CDR3 sequences; 40% to 50% are singletons. Sequencing used cultured PBMCs, obtained from culture after CMV antigen stimulation. The receptor source for this set is a human donor in good health (CMV status not recorded). Some clones in this sample may be carry-over from other donors' samples. CDR3s include the opening cysteine and the closing phenylalanine or tryptophan. The order of the fields is clone size, D gene, J gene, V gene, CDR3 DNA, CDR3 protein. D genes are given only for firm matches. Size values are once, few and many counts, or a class for expanded clones, and some rows have none.

>few|-|TRBJ2-3|TRBV12-3/TRBV12-4
TGTGCCAGCACCCCAAGCGGTAGCACAGATACGCAGTATTTT
CASTPSGSTDTQYF
>many|-|TRBJ2-5|TRBV7-2
TGTGCCAGCAGCTTTCAGTCCGGGGGACAAGAGACCCAGTACTTC
CASSFQSGGQETQYF
>-|TRBD2|TRBJ2-1|TRBV6-1
TGTGCCAGCAGTGATTTCCTAGCGGGAGTCCAACAGTTCTTC
CASSDFLAGVQQFF
>-|-|TRBJ2-3|TRBV7-3
TGTGCCAGCAGTTGGAGACAGCAGGATACGCAGTATTTT
CASSWRQQDTQYF
>-|-|TRBJ1-1|TRBV4-2
TGTGCCAGCAGCCAAGGTAACCTTCGGGAGAACACTGAAGCTTTCTTT
CASSQGNLRENTEAFF
>-|TRBD1|TRBJ1-5|TRBV6-1
TGTGCCAGCAGGATGGGACAGGGGTATAGCAATCAGCCCCAGCATTTT
CASRMGQGYSNQPQHF
>few|-|TRBJ2-5|TRBV7-2
TGTGCCAGCAGCTGGGGCGGGCCACAAGAGACCCAGTACTTC
CASSWGGPQETQYF
>-|-|TRBJ2-5|TRBV7-9
TGTGCCAGCAGCCCCCGCCCTAGAAGAAGCGCCTCCGAGACCCAGTACTTC
CASSPRPRRSASETQYF
>-|TRBD2|TRBJ2-1|TRBV4-1
TGCGCCAGCAGCCCATTACAACCTAGCGGGGGTGGCAATGAGCAGTTCTTC
CASSPLQPSGGGNEQFF
>-|-|TRBJ2-7|TRBV20-1
TGCAGTGCTCTTCCGGGACTCTGGAAGGGGTACGGCTACGAGCAGTACTTC
CSALPGLWKGYGYEQYF
>few|-|TRBJ2-2|TRBV11-3
TGTGCCAGCGGCCCGACAGGGAGGACAGACGGGGAGCTGTTTTTT
CASGPTGRTDGELFF
>-|-|TRBJ1-3|TRBV20-1
TGCAGTGCTCTAAGGAGTGCGTCTGGAAACACCATATATTTT
CSALRSASGNTIYF
>-|-|TRBJ1-1|TRBV6-2/TRBV6-3
TGTGCCAGCAGTTACGGTGAGACCAACACTGAAGCTTTCTTT
CASSYGETNTEAFF
>few|-|TRBJ1-2|TRBV7-2
TGTGCCAGCAGCCCGCCCCGCTCGGCCTATGGCTACACCTTC
CASSPPRSAYGYTF
>-|TRBD2|TRBJ2-2|TRBV20-1
TGCAGTGCTTTTTCCGGGGGGGCGGGGACCGGGGAGCTGTTTTTT
CSAFSGGAGTGELFF
>few|TRBD1|TRBJ1-1|TRBV19
TGTGCCAGTAGTATCCCCTGGGGACAGGAAGCTTTCTTT
CASSIPWGQEAFF
>-|-|TRBJ1-6|TRBV7-6
TGTGCCAGCAGCCAATACAGGGTGGGTAATTCACCCCTCCACTTT
CASSQYRVGNSPLHF
>few|TRBD1|TRBJ2-3|TRBV28
TGTGCCAGCTTTAACAGGGGAAGGGGCACAGATACGCAGTATTTT
CASFNRGRGTDTQYF
>-|-|TRBJ2-7|TRBV5-4
TGTGCCAGCAGCCCCAGGGCCCCTGGCCCCTACGAGCAGTACTTC
CASSPRAPGPYEQYF
>few|-|TRBJ2-3|TRBV6-5
TGTGCCAGCAGTCCCCGGGAGACCGTTAGCACAGATACGCAGTATTTT
CASSPRETVSTDTQYF
>-|TRBD1|TRBJ1-1|TRBV20-1
TGCAGTGCGCCCGGACAGGGGGGTACTGAAGCTTTCTTT
CSAPGQGGTEAFF
>few|-|TRBJ2-5|TRBV6-5
TGTGCCAGCAGACTCTCCCGGGGGGAGACCCAGTACTTC
CASRLSRGETQYF
>many|TRBD1|TRBJ2-3|TRBV7-2
TGTGCCAGCAGCTTAGGGGGACAGCCCTCGCAGTATTTT
CASSLGGQPSQYF
>few|-|TRBJ1-3|TRBV6-6
TGTGCCAGCAGCCCACCCTGGTTCGGCGGCACTGGAAACACCATATATTTT
CASSPPWFGGTGNTIYF
>many|TRBD1|TRBJ2-3|TRBV7-8
TGTGCCAGCAGCTTAGCTAGGGGGGACAGGGCTAGCACAGATACGCAGTATTTT
CASSLARGDRASTDTQYF
>few|-|TRBJ2-3|TRBV7-6
TGTGCCAGCAGCTTACCTGGACTACAAGAATTCACAGATACGCAGTATTTT
CASSLPGLQEFTDTQYF
>few|-|TRBJ1-5|TRBV10-3
TGTGCCACCGGGCAGGGTAATAATCAGCCCCAGCATTTT
CATGQGNNQPQHF
>few|-|TRBJ2-7|TRBV6-2/TRBV6-3
TGTGCCAGCAGCAAAATCTACGAGCAGTACTTC
CASSKIYEQYF
>few|-|TRBJ2-1|TRBV7-2
TGTGCCAGCAGCTTAGGTCGGACAGCCGTCGGCAATGAGCAGTTCTTC
CASSLGRTAVGNEQFF